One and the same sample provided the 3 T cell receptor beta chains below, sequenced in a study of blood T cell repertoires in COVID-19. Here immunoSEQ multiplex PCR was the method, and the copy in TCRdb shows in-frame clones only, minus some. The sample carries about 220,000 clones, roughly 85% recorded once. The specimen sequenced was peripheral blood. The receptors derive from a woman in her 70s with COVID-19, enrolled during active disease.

CDR3 coding DNA: TGCGCCAGCCATTCGGGACAGGCAACCTACGAGCAGTACTTC. It encodes CASHSGQATYEQYF. The J gene is TRBJ2-7, the V gene TRBV5-1, with TRBD1 matching over 8 bases. V lost 7 bases to trimming and J lost 2 bases; unmatched junction nucleotides: 8. This CDR3 comprises 14 residues. Germline CDR1 reads SGHRS; CDR2 reads YFSETQ.

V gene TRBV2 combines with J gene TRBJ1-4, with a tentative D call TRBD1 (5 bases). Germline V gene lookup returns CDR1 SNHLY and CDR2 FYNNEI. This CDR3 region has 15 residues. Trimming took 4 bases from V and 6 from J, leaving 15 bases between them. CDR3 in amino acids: CASSGLGGGHEKLFF. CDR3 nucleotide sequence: TGTGCCAGCAGTGGGCTGGGGGGAGGCCATGAAAAACTGTTTTTT.

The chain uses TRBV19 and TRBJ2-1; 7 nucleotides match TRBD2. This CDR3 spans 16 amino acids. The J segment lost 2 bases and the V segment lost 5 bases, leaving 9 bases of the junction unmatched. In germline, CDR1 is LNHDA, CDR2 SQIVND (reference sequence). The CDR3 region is CASSVYAGAPYNEQFF. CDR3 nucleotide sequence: TGTGCCAGTAGTGTTTACGCGGGAGCTCCCTACAATGAGCAGTTCTTC.